This T cell receptor beta chain was documented in a study of T cells after yellow fever vaccination. Study overall: SMART-Seq v4 Ultra Low Input prepared the low-cell-number fractions. Findings of the study overall: Peaking on day 5 versus 15, the secondary response was faster but weaker. Booster samples showed a return of most primary-vaccination clones (roughly 96% CD4, 88% CD8).

5'RACE template switching added a universal primer site and UMIs to TCR cDNA. Using its own MiXCR run on the 5' RACE reads, TCRdb lists one record per CDR3 protein. Among hundreds of thousands of distinct CDR3 sequences, roughly 5.2% were seen once, and the ten largest hold 2.5% to 4%. This clonotype came up a few times. Its antigen is not identified. Germline CDR1 SGHTA, CDR2 FQGNSA. The CDR3 has 15 amino acids. Trimming stripped 3 bases from V and 0 bases from J, with 10 bases between. The input for sequencing was CD4+ T cells sorted from PBMCs, taken on the day of the yellow fever booster vaccination. The chain uses TRBV7-2 and TRBJ2-3; D assignment may be TRBD1 or TRBD2 (6 bases each). This TCR came from a man aged 18 to 35 who received the YFV17D yellow fever vaccine. DNA for the CDR3: TGTGCCAGCAGCTTTCAGGGGACTAGCACAGATACGCAGTATTTT. Amino acids: CASSFQGTSTDTQYF.